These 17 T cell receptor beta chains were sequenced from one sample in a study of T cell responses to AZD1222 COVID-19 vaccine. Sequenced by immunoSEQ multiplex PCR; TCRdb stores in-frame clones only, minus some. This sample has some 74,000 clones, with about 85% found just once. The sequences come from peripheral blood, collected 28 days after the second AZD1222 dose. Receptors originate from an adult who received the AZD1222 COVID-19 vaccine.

The CDR3 DNA sequence: TGCAGCGTTAAACAGGGGGATGGCTACACCTTC. This translates into CSVKQGDGYTF. The chain combines TRBV29-1 with TRBJ1-2; 8 bases are a match to TRBD1. CDR1 is SQVTM, CDR2 ANQGSEA, per germline. The trim removed 5 bases at V and 6 bases at J, leaving 2 bases unmatched. This CDR3 is built from 11 residues.

CDR3 sequence reads: CASSNQVYYGYTF. The CDR3 DNA follows: TGTGCCAGCAGCAATCAGGTGTACTATGGCTACACCTTC. The chain combines TRBV12-3 or TRBV12-4 with TRBJ1-2, with D unresolved. The CDR3 spans 13 residues. V gave up 6 bases and J gave up 3 bases, with 11 bases separating them.

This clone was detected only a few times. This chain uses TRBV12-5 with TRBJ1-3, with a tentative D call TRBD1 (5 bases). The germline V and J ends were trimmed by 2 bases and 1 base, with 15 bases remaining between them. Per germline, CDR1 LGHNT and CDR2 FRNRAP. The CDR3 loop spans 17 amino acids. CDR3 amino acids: CASGLLEGWESGNTIYF. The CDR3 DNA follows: TGTGCTAGTGGTTTGTTGGAGGGGTGGGAGTCTGGAAACACCATATATTTT.

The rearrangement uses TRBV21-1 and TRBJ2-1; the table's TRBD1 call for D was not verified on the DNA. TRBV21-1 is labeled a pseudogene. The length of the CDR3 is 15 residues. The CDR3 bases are TGTGCCAGCAGCCTACCGGGACAGGGAAGGGATGAGCAGTTCTTC. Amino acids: CASSLPGQGRDEQFF.

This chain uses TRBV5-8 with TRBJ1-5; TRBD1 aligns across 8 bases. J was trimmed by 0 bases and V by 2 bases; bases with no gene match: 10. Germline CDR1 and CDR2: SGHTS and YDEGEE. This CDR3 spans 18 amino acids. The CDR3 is CASSFRTGWTYSNQPQHF. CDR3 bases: TGTGCCAGCAGCTTCCGGACAGGGTGGACCTATAGCAATCAGCCCCAGCATTTT.

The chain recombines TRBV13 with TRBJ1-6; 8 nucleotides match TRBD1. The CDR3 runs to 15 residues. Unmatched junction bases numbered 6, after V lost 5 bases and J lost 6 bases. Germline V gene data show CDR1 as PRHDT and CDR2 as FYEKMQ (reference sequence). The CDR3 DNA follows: TGTGCCAGCAGCACGACAGGGGACCGTAATTCACCCCTCCACTTT. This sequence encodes CASSTTGDRNSPLHF.

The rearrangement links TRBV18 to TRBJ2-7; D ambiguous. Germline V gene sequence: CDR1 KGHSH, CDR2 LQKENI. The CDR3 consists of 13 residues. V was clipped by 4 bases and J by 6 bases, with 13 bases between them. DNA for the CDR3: TGTGCCAGCTCACTCCCAGGCACTCTCGAGCAGTACTTC. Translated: CASSLPGTLEQYF.

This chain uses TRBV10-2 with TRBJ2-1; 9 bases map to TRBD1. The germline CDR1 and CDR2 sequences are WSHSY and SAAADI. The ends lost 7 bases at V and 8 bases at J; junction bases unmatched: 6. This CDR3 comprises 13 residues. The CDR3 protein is CASTTGQGHEQFF. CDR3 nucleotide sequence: TGCGCCAGCACTACTGGACAGGGGCATGAGCAGTTCTTC.

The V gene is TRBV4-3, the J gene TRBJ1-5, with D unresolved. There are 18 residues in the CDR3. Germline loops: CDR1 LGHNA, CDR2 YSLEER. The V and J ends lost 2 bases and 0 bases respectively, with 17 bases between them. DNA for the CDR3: TGCGCCAGCAGCCAATCCCTCCAGCTCCTGAGTAGCAATCAGCCCCAGCATTTT. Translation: CASSQSLQLLSSNQPQHF.

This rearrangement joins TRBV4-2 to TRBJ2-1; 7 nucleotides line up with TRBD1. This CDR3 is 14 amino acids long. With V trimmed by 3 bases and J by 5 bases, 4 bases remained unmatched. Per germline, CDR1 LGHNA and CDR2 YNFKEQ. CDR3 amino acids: CASSHRQGDNEQFF. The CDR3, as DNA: TGTGCCAGCAGCCACCGACAGGGTGACAATGAGCAGTTCTTC.

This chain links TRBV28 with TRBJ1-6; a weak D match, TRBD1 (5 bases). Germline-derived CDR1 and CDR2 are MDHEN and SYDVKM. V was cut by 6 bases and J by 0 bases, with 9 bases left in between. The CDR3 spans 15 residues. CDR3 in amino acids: CASSQGRSYNSPLHF. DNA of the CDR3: TGTGCCAGCAGCCAGGGTCGCTCCTATAATTCACCCCTCCACTTT. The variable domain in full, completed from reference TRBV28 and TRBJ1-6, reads DVKVTQSSRYLVKRTGEKVFLECVQDMDHENMFWYRQDPGLGLRLIYFSYDVKMKEKGDIPEGYSVSREKKERFSLILESASTNQTSMYLCASSQGRSYNSPLHFGNGTRLTVT.

Here the CDR3 reads CASSLSAVASYGYTF. The CDR3 coding sequence is TGTGCCAGCAGCCTTAGTGCCGTCGCCTCCTATGGCTACACCTTC. The chain has TRBV3-1 (or the pseudogene TRBV3-2) and TRBJ1-2; D unclear. The CDR3 length is 15 residues. Germline loops: CDR1 LGHDT, CDR2 YNNKEL (reference sequence). Trimming removed 4 bases at V and 4 bases at J, with 16 bases between.

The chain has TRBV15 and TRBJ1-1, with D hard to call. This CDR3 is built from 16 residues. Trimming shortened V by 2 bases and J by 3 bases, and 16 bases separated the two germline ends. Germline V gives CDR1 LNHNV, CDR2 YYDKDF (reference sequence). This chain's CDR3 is CATSRPYGRVDTEAFF. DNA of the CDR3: TGTGCCACCAGCAGACCATACGGAAGGGTCGACACTGAAGCTTTCTTT.

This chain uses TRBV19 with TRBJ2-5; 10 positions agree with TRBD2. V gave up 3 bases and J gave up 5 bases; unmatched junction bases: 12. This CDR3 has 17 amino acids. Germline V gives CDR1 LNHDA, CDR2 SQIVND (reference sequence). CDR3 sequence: CASSIFPSGSRRETQYF. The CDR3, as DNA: TGTGCCAGTAGTATTTTTCCTAGCGGGAGCCGTAGGGAGACCCAGTACTTC.

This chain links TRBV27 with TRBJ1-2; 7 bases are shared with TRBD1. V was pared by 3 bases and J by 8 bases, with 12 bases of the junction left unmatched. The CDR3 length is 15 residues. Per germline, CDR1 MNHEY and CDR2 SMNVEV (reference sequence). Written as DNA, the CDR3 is TGTGCCAGCAGTTTCCATCGCGACAGGGTATTCGGCTACACCTTC. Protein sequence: CASSFHRDRVFGYTF.

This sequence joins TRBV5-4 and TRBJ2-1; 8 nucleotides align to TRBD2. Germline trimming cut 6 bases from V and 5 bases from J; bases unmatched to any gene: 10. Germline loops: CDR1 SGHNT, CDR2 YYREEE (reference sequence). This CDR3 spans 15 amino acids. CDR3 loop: CASNLRGGRDNEQFF. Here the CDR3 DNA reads TGTGCCAGCAACCTCCGGGGGGGACGGGACAATGAGCAGTTCTTC.

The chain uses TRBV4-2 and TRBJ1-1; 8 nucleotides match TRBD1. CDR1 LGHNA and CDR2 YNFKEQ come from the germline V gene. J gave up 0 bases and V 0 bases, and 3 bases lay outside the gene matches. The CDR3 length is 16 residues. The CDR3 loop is CASSQDSGGMNTEAFF. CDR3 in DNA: TGTGCCAGCAGCCAAGATTCAGGGGGCATGAACACTGAAGCTTTCTTT.